The subject of this entry is one T cell receptor beta chain. The CDR3 is made up of 15 amino acids. The V segment lost 1 base and the J segment 4 bases; nucleotides outside the gene matches: 3. Germline values: CDR1 SGHTA, CDR2 FQGTGA. The data were taken from a study of blood T cell repertoires in COVID-19. Data came from immunoSEQ multiplex PCR; TCRdb stores just in-frame clones and leaves some out. The data show roughly 230,000 clones, about 85% seen once. The receptor comes from a man between 35 and 55 years old with acute or convalescent COVID-19. This chain connects TRBV7-3 to TRBJ2-2; TRBD2 agrees at 7 bases. Sequences were obtained from peripheral blood. Here the CDR3 DNA reads TGTGCCAGCAGCTTAATGTCGGGGGGCACCGGGGAGCTGTTTTTT. It yields the protein CASSLMSGGTGELFF.